The subject of this entry is one T cell receptor beta chain. What it recognizes is unknown. These data originate in a study of primary melanoma T cells and metastatic recurrence. Overall study results and limits: Primary melanomas may harbor an effective T-cell antitumor response, authors suggested. Combined with tumor thickness, T-cell fraction reportedly beat other histopathological additions.

TCRdb's table, derived via immunoSEQ multiplex PCR, lists solely in-frame clones and lacks some. Here the sample spans about 570 clones, less than 80% being singletons. The CDR3 is 14 residues long. V lost 5 bases and J lost 6, with 11 bases in between. The germline gives CDR1 MDHEN, CDR2 SYDVKM. The sample comprised melanoma tumor tissue. The rearrangement links TRBV28 to TRBJ1-6, with D possibly matching TRBD1 (6 bases). This TCR derives from a human donor with melanoma. The CDR3 loop reads CASSGGLGNSPLHF. The DNA for the CDR3 is TGTGCCAGCAGTGGGGGGCTCGGTAATTCACCCCTCCACTTT.